This T cell receptor (beta chain) derives from a study of blood T cell repertoires in COVID-19. The CDR3 covers 17 residues. Germline CDR1 KGHSH, CDR2 LQKENI. Deletions cut 3 bases from V and 2 bases from J, with 17 bases between. Sequencing used immunoSEQ multiplex PCR; TCRdb keeps in-frame clones, though not all of them. Among 450,000 to 600,000 clones listed, roughly nine tenths were seen once. The specimen was PBMCs or T cells enriched from blood (not recorded which). This TCR derives from a woman aged 18-29 years who had recovered from COVID-19. The chain combines TRBV18 with TRBJ1-5, with D perhaps matching TRBD1 (6 bases). CDR3 coding DNA: TGTGCCAGCTCACCGACCTCACCAGGGGCCGGCAATCAGCCCCAGCATTTT. It codes for CASSPTSPGAGNQPQHF.